This TCR beta chain is drawn from a study of OX40 agonist ivuxolimab in advanced cancers. Background on the study: The study enrolled dose-escalation patients with hepatocellular carcinoma, melanoma, renal cell or head and neck cancer. Among those enrolled, mean age was about 58 years (range roughly 23 to 90) and 82.7% were male. Study-wide results and limits: Dose levels from 0.1 to 3.0 mg/kg saw CD4+ and CD8+ blood T cells expand clonally by week 6.

Germline values: CDR1 SQVTM, CDR2 ANQGSEA. Trimming removed 5 bases at V and 0 bases at J, with 7 bases between. This CDR3 is 12 amino acids long. Generated by immunoSEQ multiplex PCR, the TCRdb table keeps only in-frame clones and is missing some. The sample yields approximately 40,000 clones, roughly 90% seen once. With regard to this clone: Antigen unknown.

The sample consisted of CD4+ or CD8+ T cells sorted from blood, taken in a trial of the OX40 agonist ivuxolimab. This TCR came from an adult with an advanced solid tumor such as melanoma, head and neck, liver or kidney cancer. The V call is TRBV29-1, the J call TRBJ1-2; D not resolved. The CDR3 is CSVPGTNYGYTF. CDR3 DNA: TGCAGCGTTCCGGGGACTAACTATGGCTACACCTTC.